This record looks at one TCR beta chain sequence and its context. Trimming left V 2 bases short and J 6 bases short, with 10 bases between. Germline CDR1 reads MDHEN; CDR2 reads SYDVKM. CDR3 length: 14 amino acids. This sample stems from a study of shared clonotypes between healthy human individuals. Sequencing used immunoSEQ multiplex PCR; TCRdb keeps in-frame clones, though not all of them. Counted here are over a million clones, around 76% occurring once; the ten biggest clones make up about 1.5%. Source material: memory CD4+ T cells sorted from blood. Subset: CD45RA-negative fraction. The sequence came from a man aged 18 to 29 in good health. The V gene is TRBV28, the J gene TRBJ1-4; no definite D call. CDR3 DNA: TGTGCCAGCAGTTTAACCATCGGGGATGAAAAACTGTTTTTT. It yields the protein CASSLTIGDEKLFF.